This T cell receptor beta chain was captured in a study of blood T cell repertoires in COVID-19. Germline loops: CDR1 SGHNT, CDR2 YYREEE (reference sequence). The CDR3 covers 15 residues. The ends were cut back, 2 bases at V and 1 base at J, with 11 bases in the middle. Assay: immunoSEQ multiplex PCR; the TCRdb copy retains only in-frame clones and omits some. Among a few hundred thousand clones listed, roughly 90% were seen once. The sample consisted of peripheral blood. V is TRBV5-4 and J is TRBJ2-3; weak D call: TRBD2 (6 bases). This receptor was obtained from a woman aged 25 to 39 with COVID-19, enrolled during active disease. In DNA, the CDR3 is TGTGCCAGCAGCTTCTTTGCGGGGCGCACAGATACGCAGTATTTT. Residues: CASSFFAGRTDTQYF. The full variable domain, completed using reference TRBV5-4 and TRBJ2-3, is ETGVTQSPTHLIKTRGQQVTLRCSSQSGHNTVSWYQQALGQGPQFIFQYYREEENGRGNFPPRFSGLQFPNYSSELNVNALELDDSALYLCASSFFAGRTDTQYFGPGTRLTVL.